These 5 T cell receptor beta chains were all obtained from the same sample, sequenced in a study of PD-L1 blockade in urothelial cancer. Assay used: immunoSEQ multiplex PCR; TCRdb lists only in-frame clones, some missing. Of 130,000 or so clones listed, roughly 84% are singletons. Stated time point: pretreatment peripheral blood. The material was PBMCs, obtained around atezolizumab (anti-PD-L1) treatment. All receptors come from a man in his fifties or sixties with urothelial cancer.

The chain recombines TRBV11-2 with TRBJ2-7; tentative D call: TRBD2 (6 bases). CDR3 length: 12 residues. V lost 5 bases and J lost 11, with 16 bases in between. CDR1 is SGHAT and CDR2 is FQNNGV in the germline V gene. CDR3 DNA sequence: TGTGCCAGCAGCCCAACAAGCGGGCCGAAGTACTTC. Amino acids: CASSPTSGPKYF. Drawing the rest from reference TRBV11-2 and TRBJ2-7, the complete variable domain is EAGVAQSPRYKIIEKRQSVAFWCNPISGHATLYWYQQILGQGPKLLIQFQNNGVVDDSQLPKDRFSAERLKGVDSTLKIQPAKLEDSAVYLCASSPTSGPKYFGPGTRLTVT.

CDR3 sequence reads: CASSQYVSHSNTGELFF. The CDR3 region has the DNA TGCGCCAGCAGTCAATATGTCTCCCACTCGAACACCGGGGAGCTGTTTTTT. This chain connects TRBV23-1 to TRBJ2-2; D ambiguous. TRBV23-1 is an ORF, and what it does is uncertain. There are 17 residues in the CDR3. V lost 1 base to trimming and J lost 0 bases, with 12 bases between them.

This clone was seen only a few times. V gene TRBV6-1 combines with J gene TRBJ1-6; D is possibly TRBD1 (6 bases). Germline CDR1 reads MNHNS; CDR2 reads SASEGT. V lost 2 bases, J lost 4 bases, and 9 bases lay in between. The CDR3 runs to 15 residues. In nucleotides, the CDR3 is TGTGCCAGCAGTGAAAGGCAGGGGTATAATTCACCCCTCCACTTT. It translates to CASSERQGYNSPLHF.

The chain uses TRBV21-1 and TRBJ1-4. TRBV21-1 is an annotated pseudogene. The CDR3 is 11 amino acids. The CDR3 sequence is CASSSFGELFF. Here the CDR3 DNA reads TGTGCCAGCAGCTCCTTCGGGGAACTGTTTTTT.

V gene TRBV7-9 combines with J gene TRBJ2-1, with 7 bases aligning to TRBD2. The length of the CDR3 is 12 residues. The V gene's germline CDR1 is SEHNR and CDR2 FQNEAQ (reference sequence). J gave up 15 bases and V 4 bases, and 9 bases lay outside the gene matches. This CDR3 is CASSWDYSLRFF. In nucleotides, the CDR3 is TGTGCCAGCAGCTGGGACTACAGCCTGAGGTTCTTC.